This TCR beta chain stems from a study of cytomegalovirus exposure and HLA in healthy donors (TCRdb year 2017). Background on the whole study: An earlier analysis of roughly 630 of the donors reported approximately 300 Gb of sequence data and more than 90 million unique TCR beta sequences from roughly 200 million T cells. About 280 gigabases of sequencing data and approximately 91 million unique TCR sequences made up an early release that covered several hundred HLA-typed donors. Of the roughly 400 genotyped donors, around 81% fell in the genetic ancestry cluster associated with self-reported Caucasian donors. The study aimed to test whether cataloging public T cell receptors could reveal signatures of past pathogen exposure. The study used immunosequencing to profile the T cell repertoires of approximately 690 subjects and linked those repertoires to cytomegalovirus serostatus. A separate validation cohort of 90 to 150 different subjects was used in addition to the roughly 620-subject first cohort. High-throughput TCR immunosequencing, statistical association of individual TCRs with disease status, and machine learning were combined to predict cytomegalovirus infection status. A later analysis re-analyzed previously published TCR beta repertoires from approximately 700 donors and added high-resolution HLA genotyping to study TCR occurrence patterns. Rather than drawing on any new phenotypic data, the later analysis identified candidate immune exposures from TCR beta sequences and the way those sequences occurred across donors. An earlier analysis of 587 of the donors used high-throughput TCR beta sequencing to judge whether each TCR beta V gene segment behaved as functional or pseudogenic. Donor age, sex, ethnicity and CMV serostatus were collected together with the repertoire data. A later genetic analysis used genome-wide SNP genotypes for about three fifths of the 666 donors, treating that subset as a discovery cohort. Every discovery cohort repertoire had been produced on one sequencing platform. HLA typing included class I and class II loci at four-digit resolution. The number of donors typed differed by locus, with roughly 629-640 for A, B, C, DRB1 and DQB1, roughly 520 for DQA1, about 610 for DPA1, and 450 to 480 for DPB1. Four or five DR-DQ haplotypes were handled as single units for association and clustering, since linkage in the cohort was strong. Among some 400 genotyped donors of the cohort, an average of about 240,000 unique TCR beta nucleotide sequences was sequenced per donor, of which roughly 17% were non-productive. Summary of the overall study and its limitations: Broadly in line with IMGT annotations, most TCR beta V segments showed up in productive rearrangements about 87% or about 30% of the time in an earlier analysis of 450 to 600 of the donors. In vitro tests confirmed that a few of the cytomegalovirus-associated TCR beta chains recognize cytomegalovirus antigens. A cluster of highly shared sequence variants was judged likely to be a technical artifact of the sequencing pipeline. Strong co-occurrence of HLA alleles, especially DR and DQ, made assigning TCR associations to individual alleles difficult. Because counts were too low, some 16 rarely observed V segments, including chromosome 9 orphons, were excluded from the earlier analysis of 587 of the donors. Roughly uniform sequencing depth across donors was assumed in presence/absence analyses, although this assumption may not hold. A later analysis found that TCR association rates varied across HLA loci, with DRB1 alleles showing the most associated TCRs and HLA-C alleles the fewest. In both the original and validation cohorts, the classifier was reported to diagnose cytomegalovirus status with high specificity and sensitivity. A further reported finding was that TCR beta sequences accurately predicted the HLA-A and HLA-B alleles for most subjects in the first cohort. Correlated functional status among segregating V segments might reflect linkage disequilibrium, but an unknown experimental factor could not be ruled out. The authors suggested that the approach could potentially be generalized to other disease states and immunological phenotypes. CMV serostatus was the only immune exposure information available for the cohort. The 87-base-pair reads could not distinguish some IMGT-functional V segments, including TRBV6-2 and TRBV6-3, so those segments were excluded. Specific HLA alleles were associated with some 15,000 TCR beta sequences at a false discovery rate of 0.05 in a later analysis. Several of the top co-occurrence clusters appeared to be linked to parvovirus B19, influenza, CMV and Epstein-Barr virus, according to a later analysis. Most CMV-associated TCR beta chains appeared to be HLA-restricted in a later analysis, and the HLA associations seemed to be driven largely by CMV exposure. Across donors, most TCR sequences were observed very rarely, whereas some public TCRs were present in many individuals. A later genetic analysis reported fewer N-insertions in productive TCRs among donors in an Asian-associated ancestry cluster than the roughly 620-donor mean. HLA typing was unavailable for some donors at each locus, so association tests used only the typed subset. This cohort had only TCR beta chains sequenced, and the lack of alpha or paired-chain data limited which features could be detected. A total of roughly 160 TCR beta chains were listed by the study as associated with cytomegalovirus. V-gene and J-gene trimming of TCR beta chains was associated with a missense DCLRE1C variant in a later genetic analysis, and the association was replicated in an independent cohort. In a later analysis, HLA-associated TCR beta chains were found to be more clonally expanded and to have lower generation probabilities than equally common non-associated chains.

About this clone: What antigen it recognizes has not been identified. No qualities accompany the bases; no much larger clone lies one base away.

The cohort comprised under 700 healthy bone marrow donors. All cohort members were sampled while nominally healthy, although unrecorded immune exposures were likely present. The donor was CMV seronegative and belonged to the group of over 300 seronegative cohort members. A peripheral blood sample was provided by each donor, and peripheral blood mononuclear cells were used for TCR beta sequencing. Genomic DNA extraction from the blood cell samples was performed with the Qiagen DNeasy Blood Extraction Kit. V is trimmed back by 0 bases and J by 3 bases, and the junction contains 7 bases that no gene match accounts for. The CDR3 measures 16 amino acids from cysteine to phenylalanine. The read is trimmed to its CDR3 DNA, 48 bases read in frame from base 1. Reading the germline V gene (reference sequence) gives CDR1 LNHNV and CDR2 YYDKDF. Library preparation used the immunoSEQ multiplex PCR assay. For the multiplex PCR, a mixture combining 60 forward primers for TCR Vbeta segments and 13 reverse primers for TCR Jbeta segments was used. Amplification of the CDR3 region of rearranged TCR beta genes was performed with a multiplex PCR assay on genomic DNA. The amplified TCR beta libraries were sequenced on the Illumina HiSeq System as 87-base-pair reads. Regarding the original processing steps: Across the 666 repertoires, a later analysis counted tens of millions of unique TCR beta chains, 8.5 million to 12 million of which were shared by at least two donors. Raw reads were error-corrected and collapsed into unique sequences with a nearest-neighbor algorithm that merged closely related sequences to remove PCR and sequencing errors. V, D and J gene segments were assigned by aligning CDR3 sequences to IMGT reference sequences. Each retained sequence needed at least a six-nucleotide match to both a V gene segment and a J gene segment. A rearrangement was called productive if the CDR3 had no stop codons and remained in frame with V and J, and every other rearrangement was called non-productive. Following IMGT convention, CDR3 was defined as the stretch from the second conserved V-encoded cysteine to the conserved J-encoded phenylalanine. The earlier analysis of about 610 of the donors excluded sequences that lacked an unambiguous match to a single V gene segment. An earlier analysis of 500 to 700 of the donors classified V segments as functional when productive rearrangements were above 56.7% and as segregating when the standard deviation between donors was above 5%. A statistical classification framework was built for diagnosing cytomegalovirus status from the catalog of TCR beta chain sequences. In a later analysis, V and J genes were assigned by comparing TCR nucleotide sequences against IMGT/GENE-DB human TR gene sequences. The TCRdist pipeline was used in a later analysis to assign CDR3 sequences and most-parsimonious VDJ recombination scenarios. A later analysis defined each TCR beta chain by its CDR3 amino acid sequence plus V-gene family, and excluded reads lacking a unique V-gene family. To address suspected cross-contamination and a sequencing artifact, a later analysis removed a few hundred highly shared, low-generation-probability nucleotide sequences. For each public chain, a later analysis derived a clonal expansion index from normalized ranks of inferred template counts within each repertoire. Generation probabilities in a later analysis came from a VDJ recombination model fitted to out-of-frame rearrangements, and those results were checked against IGoR. In a later analysis, TCR-TCR, TCR-HLA and TCR-CMV co-occurrence was scored with hypergeometric tests, and a repertoire-size bias correction was applied to TCR pairs. A later analysis estimated false discovery rates by permuting HLA or CMV assignments 20 times. In a later analysis, co-occurring TCRs were grouped with DBSCAN, and TCRdist sequence similarity was added when clustering was performed within HLA-allele-positive subsets. Co-occurrence clustering excluded repertoires with fewer than 30,000 or more than 120,000 public chains, plus five with anomalous nucleotide sharing. TCRdb took over this immuneACCESS table, retaining in-frame rearrangements with V and J assigned. Such tables are incomplete; in checked studies, under half of the missing clones stem from an unresolved V gene, and the remainder is unexplained. V and J calls and clone size are as listed in that table; D and trimming were resolved from the DNA. This sample holds about 180,000 clones; 82% were observed only once. The leading ten clones occupy more than 0.4% of the sample.

The chain is made from TRBV15 and TRBJ2-7; the junction holds 8 bases that match TRBD2. Sequenced material: PBMCs. This TCR was sampled from a woman aged 50 to 60 in good health and CMV-seronegative. The CDR3 protein: CATSRDPASGHYEQYF. The DNA sequence is as follows: TGTGCCACCAGCAGAGATCCGGCTAGCGGGCACTACGAGCAGTACTTC. The CDR3, completed at both ends by the reference TRBV15 and TRBJ2-7 genes, gives the full variable domain DAMVIQNPRYQVTQFGKPVTLSCSQTLNHNVMYWYQQKSSQAPKLLFHYYDKDFNNEADTPDNFQSRRPNTSFCFLDIRSPGLGDTAMYLCATSRDPASGHYEQYFGPGTRLTVT.